The T cell receptor beta chain under discussion was sequenced for a study of cytomegalovirus exposure and HLA in healthy donors (dated by TCRdb to the late 2010s). Some background on the complete study: A later analysis indicated that the 120 or so validation repertoires were generated on the platform also employed for the 700 or so repertoires of the first cohort. The study aimed to test whether signatures of past pathogen exposure could be identified by cataloging public T cell receptors. In addition to the first cohort of roughly 670 subjects, a separate validation cohort of 120 different subjects was used. The study combined high-throughput TCR immunosequencing, statistical association of individual TCRs with disease status, and machine learning to predict cytomegalovirus infection status.

To prepare the library, the immunoSEQ multiplex PCR assay was applied. Per the source publication's procedure: A statistical classification framework was built to diagnose cytomegalovirus status from the catalog of TCR beta chain sequences. What TCRdb holds here is the immuneACCESS table cut down to in-frame rearrangements. Part of the clones is not present; checked against another copy, under half of the missing clones reflect an unresolved V gene, and the others are unexplained. For V, J and clone size, that table is used; D and trimming come from the DNA. This sample is represented by some 130,000 clones; about 95% of them were singletons. Approximately 2% of the sample lies in the top ten. Donors formed part of the validation cohort, which comprised over a hundred subjects and was distinct from the first cohort of some 700 subjects. Its CDR3 holds 15 amino acids, cysteine through phenylalanine. The DNA shown is the 45-base CDR3, in frame from base 1. Deletion took 1 base off V and 4 bases off J, with a span of 12 bases between the germline ends. Sequences SGHTA (CDR1) and FQGNSA (CDR2) are obtained from the germline V gene.

Broader findings and caveats from the paper: A later analysis lacked HLA typing for the validation cohort, so it scored co-occurrence in that cohort across all 110 or so repertoires. According to the authors, the approach could potentially be generalized to other disease states and immunological phenotypes. In a later analysis, TCRs clustered in the first cohort were found to also tend to co-occur in the roughly 130 validation repertoires, with about 93% of cluster scores above 0. In vitro tests confirmed that a few of the cytomegalovirus-associated TCR beta chains recognize cytomegalovirus antigens. Cytomegalovirus status was reported to be diagnosed by the classifier with high specificity and sensitivity in both the original and validation cohorts. While some public TCRs were present in many individuals, most TCR sequences turned up only very rarely across donors. The study listed 150 to 200 TCR beta chains as associated with cytomegalovirus.

Remarks on this clone: Its antigen specificity is not known. Base quality data are lacking; no much larger clone is found one base away.

Here the chain combines TRBV7-2 and TRBJ2-3; the D segment could be TRBD1, given 5 matching bases. The sequenced material came from PBMCs. The sequence was obtained from a man younger than 35 in good health and CMV-seropositive. The CDR3 reads as follows: CASSLEGFAADTQYF. The base sequence is TGTGCCAGCAGCTTAGAGGGGTTTGCGGCAGATACGCAGTATTTT.